The rows below give T cell receptor beta chains drawn from one sample of a study of T cells after posttransplantation cyclophosphamide. The method was immunoSEQ multiplex PCR; TCRdb's version includes in-frame clones alone and lacks a portion of them. In the table there are around 19,000 clones, under 99% of which are singletons. Input material: naive CD4+ T cells sorted from PBMCs. The receptors come from a man aged 35 to 55 in good health, CMV-negative, and a related stem cell transplant donor. The CDR3 runs from the conserved cysteine through the conserved F or W. D genes are given only for firm matches. Only part of the rows carry a size: once, few, many, or a class if the clone is expanded.

d_gene: TRBD1; j_gene: TRBJ2-7; v_gene: TRBV6-1; abundance: .; CDR3aa: CASRVTGGGLHEQYF; CDR3nt: TGTGCCAGCAGGGTTACAGGGGGCGGTTTGCACGAGCAGTACTTC
d_gene: .; j_gene: TRBJ2-7; v_gene: TRBV28; abundance: .; CDR3aa: CASSFRDEQYF; CDR3nt: TGTGCCAGCAGTTTCAGGGACGAGCAGTACTTC
d_gene: TRBD2; j_gene: TRBJ2-1; v_gene: TRBV7-2; abundance: .; CDR3aa: CASRGWTSGSKSSYNEQFF; CDR3nt: TGTGCCAGCCGGGGTTGGACTAGCGGGAGCAAGAGCTCCTACAATGAGCAGTTCTTC
d_gene: .; j_gene: TRBJ1-4; v_gene: TRBV19; abundance: .; CDR3aa: CASSMLATNEKLFF; CDR3nt: TGTGCCAGTAGTATGTTAGCAACTAATGAAAAACTGTTTTTT
d_gene: .; j_gene: TRBJ2-1; v_gene: TRBV7-2; abundance: once; CDR3aa: CASSWGAGDNEQFF; CDR3nt: TGTGCCAGCAGCTGGGGGGCGGGAGACAATGAGCAGTTCTTC
d_gene: .; j_gene: TRBJ2-5; v_gene: TRBV7-9; abundance: .; CDR3aa: CASSRSGYQETQYF; CDR3nt: TGTGCCAGCAGCCGGAGCGGGTACCAAGAGACCCAGTACTTC
d_gene: .; j_gene: TRBJ2-7; v_gene: TRBV25-1; abundance: once; CDR3aa: CASSLTTYEQYF; CDR3nt: TGTGCCAGCAGTCTCACAACCTACGAGCAGTACTTC
d_gene: .; j_gene: TRBJ1-1; v_gene: TRBV20-1; abundance: .; CDR3aa: CSARARTEAFF; CDR3nt: TGCAGTGCGAGAGCCCGGACTGAAGCTTTCTTT
d_gene: TRBD2; j_gene: TRBJ2-3; v_gene: TRBV7-3; abundance: .; CDR3aa: CASSRSSGRVDTQYF; CDR3nt: TGTGCCAGCAGCCGATCTAGCGGGAGGGTAGATACGCAGTATTTT
d_gene: TRBD2; j_gene: TRBJ2-7; v_gene: TRBV18; abundance: .; CDR3aa: CASSPTSGPTRYEQYF; CDR3nt: TGTGCCAGCTCACCAACTAGCGGACCAACTCGCTACGAGCAGTACTTC
d_gene: TRBD2; j_gene: TRBJ2-2; v_gene: TRBV7-2; abundance: .; CDR3aa: CASSLHPSGGRTGELFF; CDR3nt: TGTGCCAGCAGCTTACACCCTAGCGGGGGGCGAACCGGGGAGCTGTTTTTT
d_gene: TRBD2; j_gene: TRBJ2-1; v_gene: TRBV14; abundance: .; CDR3aa: CASSQLAGGANEQFF; CDR3nt: TGTGCCAGCAGCCAACTAGCGGGAGGGGCCAATGAGCAGTTCTTC
d_gene: TRBD2; j_gene: TRBJ2-7; v_gene: TRBV6-1; abundance: .; CDR3aa: CATLGGSSGAYEQYF; CDR3nt: TGTGCCACCCTGGGGGGGAGTAGCGGGGCCTACGAGCAGTACTTC
d_gene: TRBD1; j_gene: TRBJ1-5; v_gene: TRBV6-1; abundance: .; CDR3aa: CASSENPGQGELPQHF; CDR3nt: TGTGCCAGCAGTGAAAACCCGGGACAGGGCGAGTTGCCCCAGCATTTT
d_gene: .; j_gene: TRBJ2-5; v_gene: TRBV28; abundance: .; CDR3aa: CASSGSGKETQYF; CDR3nt: TGTGCCAGCAGTGGCAGCGGAAAAGAGACCCAGTACTTC
d_gene: .; j_gene: TRBJ1-2; v_gene: TRBV7-9; abundance: .; CDR3aa: CASSSRRAGYGYTF; CDR3nt: TGTGCCAGCAGCTCCCGGCGGGCCGGATATGGCTACACCTTC
d_gene: .; j_gene: TRBJ2-2; v_gene: TRBV10-3; abundance: few; CDR3aa: CAISDNQGFAGELFF; CDR3nt: TGTGCCATCAGCGATAACCAGGGTTTCGCCGGGGAGCTGTTTTTT